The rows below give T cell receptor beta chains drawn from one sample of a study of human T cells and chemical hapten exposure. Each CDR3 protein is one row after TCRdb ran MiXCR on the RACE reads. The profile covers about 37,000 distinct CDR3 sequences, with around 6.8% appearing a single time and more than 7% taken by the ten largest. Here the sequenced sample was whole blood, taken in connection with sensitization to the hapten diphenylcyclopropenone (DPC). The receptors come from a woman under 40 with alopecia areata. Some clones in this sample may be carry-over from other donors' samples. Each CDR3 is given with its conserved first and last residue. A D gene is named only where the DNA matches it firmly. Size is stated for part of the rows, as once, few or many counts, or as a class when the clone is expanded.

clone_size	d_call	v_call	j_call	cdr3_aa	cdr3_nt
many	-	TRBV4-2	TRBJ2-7	CASSQDETSSYEQYF	TGTGCCAGCAGCCAAGATGAGACTAGCTCCTACGAGCAGTACTTC
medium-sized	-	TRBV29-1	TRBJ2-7	CSVGREGNEQYF	TGCAGCGTTGGTAGGGAAGGGAACGAGCAGTACTTC
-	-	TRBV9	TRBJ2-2	CASSVSSAGELFF	TGTGCCAGCAGCGTGTCTAGCGCCGGGGAGCTGTTTTTT
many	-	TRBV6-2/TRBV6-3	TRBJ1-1	CASSYSGAVGIFTEAFF	TGTGCCAGCAGTTATTCGGGGGCTGTTGGAATTTTCACTGAAGCTTTCTTT
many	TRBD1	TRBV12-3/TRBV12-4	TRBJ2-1	CASSPQGNQFF	TGTGCCAGCAGTCCACAGGGGAATCAGTTCTTC
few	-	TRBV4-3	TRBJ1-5	CASKYLTRGASYSNQPQHF	TGCGCCAGCAAGTACCTTACCCGGGGGGCGTCCTATAGCAATCAGCCCCAGCATTTT
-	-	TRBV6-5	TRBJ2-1	CASSLGLSSCNEQFF	TGTGCCAGCAGTCTCGGATTGAGCTCCTGCAATGAGCAGTTCTTC
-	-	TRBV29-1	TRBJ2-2	CSVVFGGELFF	TGCAGCGTTGTTTTTGGGGGGGAGCTGTTTTTT
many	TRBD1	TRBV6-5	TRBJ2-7	CASSLSQGTHEQYF	TGTGCCAGCAGTTTATCACAGGGGACCCACGAGCAGTACTTC
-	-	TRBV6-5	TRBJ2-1	CASSYSSLGENEQFF	TGTGCCAGCAGTTACAGTAGCTTGGGGGAGAATGAGCAGTTCTTC
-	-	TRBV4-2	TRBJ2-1	CASSLLTVYNEQFF	TGTGCCAGCAGCCTTCTGACCGTTTACAATGAGCAGTTCTTC
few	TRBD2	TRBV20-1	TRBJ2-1	CSATPLAGALFF	TGCAGTGCCACTCCACTAGCGGGGGCCTTGTTCTTC
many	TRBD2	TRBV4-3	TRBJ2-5	CASSQGSSGQETQYF	TGCGCCAGCAGCCAAGGCTCTAGCGGACAAGAGACCCAGTACTTC
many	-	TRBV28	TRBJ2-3	CASRGLADTQYF	TGTGCCAGCAGGGGGTTGGCAGATACGCAGTATTTT
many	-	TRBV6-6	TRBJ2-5	CASSHPGNQETQYF	TGTGCCAGCAGCCACCCGGGGAACCAAGAGACCCAGTACTTC
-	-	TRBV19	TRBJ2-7	CASSIGGREQYF	TGTGCCAGTAGTATAGGAGGCAGGGAGCAGTACTTC
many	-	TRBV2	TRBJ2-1	CASSERGGAFMSSYNEQFF	TGTGCCAGCAGTGAACGGGGAGGAGCCTTCATGAGCTCCTACAATGAGCAGTTCTTC
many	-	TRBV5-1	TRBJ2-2	CASSLDGTGELFF	TGCGCCAGCAGCTTGGACGGAACCGGGGAGCTGTTTTTT
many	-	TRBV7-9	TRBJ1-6	CASSSWATNSPLHF	TGTGCCAGCAGCTCCTGGGCCACCAATTCACCCCTCCACTTT
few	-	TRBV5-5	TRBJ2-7	CASTLGSSYEQYF	TGTGCCAGCACCCTCGGGTCTTCCTACGAGCAGTACTTC
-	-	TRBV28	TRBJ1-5	CASSQTAYQPQHF	TGTGCCAGCAGTCAGACGGCGTATCAGCCCCAGCATTTT
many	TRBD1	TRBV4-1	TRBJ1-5	CASSHAPDRALSNQPQHF	TGCGCCAGCAGCCATGCCCCTGACAGGGCACTTAGCAATCAGCCCCAGCATTTT
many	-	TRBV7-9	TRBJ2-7	CASSSLQGGEQYF	TGTGCCAGCAGCTCCCTACAGGGAGGGGAGCAGTACTTC
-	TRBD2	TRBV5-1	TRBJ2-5	CASSLVGLAGPGAQYF	TGCGCCAGCAGCTTGGTCGGACTAGCGGGGCCGGGGGCCCAGTACTTC
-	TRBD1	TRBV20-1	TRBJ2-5	CSARGYPGGAGQQETQYF	TGCAGTGCTAGAGGGTACCCAGGGGGCGCGGGCCAGCAAGAGACCCAGTACTTC
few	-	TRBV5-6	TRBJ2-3	CASSLYLTDTQYF	TGTGCCAGCAGCTTGTATCTCACAGATACGCAGTATTTT
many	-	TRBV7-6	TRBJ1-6	CASSLAGNSFSPLHF	TGTGCCAGCAGCTTAGCCGGGAACTCTTTTTCACCCCTCCACTTT
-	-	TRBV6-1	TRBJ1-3	CASSEARGRVGNTIYF	TGTGCCAGCAGTGAAGCAAGGGGAAGGGTTGGAAACACCATATATTTT
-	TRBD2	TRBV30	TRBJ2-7	CAWRETSGAKSYEQYF	TGTGCCTGGAGGGAGACTAGCGGGGCGAAATCCTACGAGCAGTACTTC
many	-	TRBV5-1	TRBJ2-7	CASSLGGETYEQYF	TGCGCCAGCAGCTTGGGCGGTGAAACCTACGAGCAGTACTTC
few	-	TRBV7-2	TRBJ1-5	CASSLRDLGQPQHF	TGTGCCAGCAGCTTACGGGATCTCGGTCAGCCCCAGCATTTT
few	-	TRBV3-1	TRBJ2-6	CASSHYVKALSGANVLTF	TGTGCCAGCAGCCATTATGTGAAGGCCCTCTCTGGGGCCAACGTCCTGACTTTC
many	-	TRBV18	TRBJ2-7	CASSFESTHSLEQYF	TGTGCCAGCTCGTTCGAATCGACCCATTCGTTAGAGCAGTACTTC
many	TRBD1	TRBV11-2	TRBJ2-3	CASSIRQGEGTDTQYF	TGTGCCAGCAGCATACGACAGGGGGAAGGCACAGATACGCAGTATTTT
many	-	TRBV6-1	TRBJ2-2	CASSDAGLANTGELFF	TGTGCCAGCAGTGACGCAGGTCTCGCGAACACCGGGGAGCTGTTTTTT
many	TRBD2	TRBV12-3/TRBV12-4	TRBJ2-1	CASSLTSGGYNEQFF	TGTGCCAGCAGTTTGACTAGCGGGGGATACAATGAGCAGTTCTTC